Below are 3 T cell receptor beta chains sequenced from a single sample in a study of blood T cell repertoires in COVID-19. Sequencing was performed with immunoSEQ multiplex PCR; in TCRdb, only in-frame clones are kept and a portion is missing. Of about 190,000 clones listed, approximately 84% are singletons. The material sequenced was PBMCs or T cells enriched from blood (not recorded which). These receptors were taken from a woman aged 25 to 39 who had recovered from COVID-19.

This clone was counted between two and nine times. This chain connects TRBV14 to TRBJ1-6; D remains ambiguous. Germline CDR1 reads SGHDN; CDR2 reads FVKESK. Trimming took 4 bases from V and 7 from J, leaving 5 bases between them. The CDR3 contains 12 residues. CDR3 residues: CASSLLNSPLHF. The CDR3 DNA follows: TGTGCCAGCAGCCTTCTGAATTCACCCCTCCACTTT.

The chain employs TRBV4-1 and TRBJ2-2, with D possibly TRBD1 on 5 matching bases. Germline V gives CDR1 MGHRA, CDR2 YSYEKL. The V end lost 4 bases, the J end lost 7 bases, and 19 bases lay between the germline ends. This CDR3 has 16 residues. The CDR3 nucleotides read TGCGCCAGCAGCCCCTTGGACATTATATCGTACGGGGAGCTGTTTTTT. As protein: CASSPLDIISYGELFF.

The V gene is TRBV24-1, the J gene TRBJ2-2; possible D gene TRBD2, 5 bases. Trimming took off 0 bases at V and 1 base at J, with 8 bases between the two ends. Germline V lookup: CDR1 KGHDR, CDR2 SFDVKD. This CDR3 region has 16 residues. CDR3: CATSDLGLGNTGELFF. As DNA, the CDR3 is TGTGCCACCAGTGATTTGGGACTTGGGAACACCGGGGAGCTGTTTTTT.